These T cell receptor beta chains were read from a single sample in a study of OX40 agonist ivuxolimab in advanced cancers. Data came from immunoSEQ multiplex PCR; TCRdb stores just in-frame clones and leaves some out. The sample consists of 80,000 or so clones, roughly 86% of them appearing once. The sample here was CD4+ or CD8+ T cells sorted from blood, taken in a trial of the OX40 agonist ivuxolimab. Receptor source: an adult with an advanced solid tumor such as melanoma, head and neck, liver or kidney cancer. The CDR3 runs from the conserved cysteine through the conserved F or W. D genes are given only for firm matches. A row's size may be missing; if present it is once, few, many or a size class.

TRBV28,TRBJ2-4,.,TRBD2,15,TGTGCCAGCAGTGTAGCGGGAGGTGTGGAAAACATTCAGTACTTC,CASSVAGGVENIQYF
TRBV9,TRBJ2-2,.,TRBD1,14,TGTGCCAGCAGCGTCGGGACAGAAACCGGGGAGCTGTTTTTT,CASSVGTETGELFF
TRBV6-5,TRBJ1-6,.,.,15,TGTGCCAGCAGTTACGGGCGGAGGGTTAATTCACCCCTCCACTTT,CASSYGRRVNSPLHF
TRBV19,TRBJ2-3,.,.,12,TGTGCCAGTACTTCTCTCACAGATACGCAGTATTTT,CASTSLTDTQYF
TRBV6-5,TRBJ2-1,.,TRBD1,16,TGTGCCAGCAGTTCCCAGGGACAGGGGGTCTACAATGAGCAGTTCTTC,CASSSQGQGVYNEQFF
TRBV9,TRBJ1-5,.,.,14,TGTGCCAGCAGCGTTAGCTGGGGGGAGAGGCCCCAGCATTTT,CASSVSWGERPQHF
TRBV2,TRBJ1-5,.,.,15,TGTGCCAGCACCCCTGTAGGGTATAGCAATCAGCCCCAGCATTTT,CASTPVGYSNQPQHF
TRBV5-4,TRBJ1-2,.,.,17,TGTGCCAGCAGCTTGGGGGCCGGGGGGGTTGCTAACTATGGCTACACCTTC,CASSLGAGGVANYGYTF
TRBV5-1,TRBJ2-5,.,TRBD1,14,TGCGCCAGCAGCTTGGCGGGACAGGGCGGGACCCAGTACTTC,CASSLAGQGGTQYF
TRBV30,TRBJ1-2,.,.,13,TGTGCCTGGAGTGTAATTGGAAACTATGGCTACACCTTC,CAWSVIGNYGYTF
TRBV27,TRBJ2-5,.,.,12,TGTGCCAGCAGTTTCGTAGGGGCTAGGCAGTACTTC,CASSFVGARQYF
TRBV5-6,TRBJ1-2,.,TRBD1,13,TGTGCCAGCAGCTTGACAGGGGGAGGGGGCTACACCTTC,CASSLTGGGGYTF
TRBV9,TRBJ1-4,once,.,15,TGTGCCAGCAGCCCCGGGGGGTGGACGAGTGAAAAACTGTTTTTT,CASSPGGWTSEKLFF
TRBV7-2,TRBJ2-5,.,.,13,TGTGCCAGCAGCTTAAGGGGACAAGAGACCCAGTACTTC,CASSLRGQETQYF
TRBV28,TRBJ1-1,.,.,14,TGTGCCAGCAGTCGACCTGGGGCGGGGACTGAAGCTTTCTTT,CASSRPGAGTEAFF
TRBV5-1,TRBJ1-5,.,.,13,TGCGCCAGCAGCTTGGGTTCGGCTCAGCCCCAGCATTTT,CASSLGSAQPQHF